This TCR beta chain was sequenced for a study of T cells after yellow fever vaccination. Overall study context: SMART-Seq v4 Ultra Low Input prepared libraries from low-cell fractions.

The V gene end was trimmed by 2 bases and the J gene end by 4 bases; junction bases not matched to a gene: 9. Germline V gives CDR1 SGHAT, CDR2 FQNNGV. The CDR3 has 16 residues. In TCRdb, the 5' RACE reads were re-called with MiXCR into one record per CDR3 protein. The data hold about 360,000 distinct CDR3 sequences, with approximately 5.7% observed a single time. V is TRBV11-2 and J is TRBJ1-2; 8 nucleotides match TRBD1. The specimen comprised PBMCs, sampled 5 days after the yellow fever booster vaccination. This receptor was identified in a man aged 30 to 45 who received the YFV17D yellow fever vaccine. CDR3 loop: CASSLSAGQEIYGYTF. The DNA of the CDR3 is TGTGCCAGCAGCTTATCCGCGGGACAGGAGATCTATGGCTACACCTTC.